This T cell receptor (beta chain) was retrieved from a study of response to subunit inactivated influenza vaccine. As concerns this clonotype: As yet, its antigen is unknown.

MiXCR, run by TCRdb on the RT-PCR reads, gives a single entry per CDR3 protein. Among about 780,000 distinct CDR3 sequences, 18% were seen once, and the ten largest hold about 11%. Findings and caveats of the study: Each seasonal influenza vaccination recruits few new T cells, the authors suggested.

The germline gives CDR1 DFQATT, CDR2 SNEGSKA (reference sequence). This CDR3 is 14 amino acids long. V shed 0 bases and J 4 bases; nucleotides not matched to a gene: 3. The clonotype comes from a man aged 50 to 59 who received an inactivated influenza vaccine. The material was PBMCs from blood, obtained about 5 days after vaccination. The gene calls are TRBV20-1 and TRBJ1-2; 9 bases fit TRBD1. DNA of the CDR3: TGCAGTGCTAGAGACTCGGGACAGGGCTATGGCTACACCTTC. Its protein product is CSARDSGQGYGYTF.